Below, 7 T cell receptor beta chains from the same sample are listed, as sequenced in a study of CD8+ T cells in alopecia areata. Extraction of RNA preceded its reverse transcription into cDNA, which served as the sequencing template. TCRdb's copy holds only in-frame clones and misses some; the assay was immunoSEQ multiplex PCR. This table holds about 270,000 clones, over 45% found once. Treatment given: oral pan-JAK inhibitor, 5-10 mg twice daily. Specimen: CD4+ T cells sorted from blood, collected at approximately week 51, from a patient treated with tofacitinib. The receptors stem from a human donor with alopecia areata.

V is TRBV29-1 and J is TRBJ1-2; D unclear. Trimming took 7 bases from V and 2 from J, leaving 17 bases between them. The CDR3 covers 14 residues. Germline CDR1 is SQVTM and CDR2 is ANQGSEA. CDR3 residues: CSAFSRRGNYGYTF. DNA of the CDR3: TGCAGCGCCTTCAGTAGGAGAGGGAACTATGGCTACACCTTC.

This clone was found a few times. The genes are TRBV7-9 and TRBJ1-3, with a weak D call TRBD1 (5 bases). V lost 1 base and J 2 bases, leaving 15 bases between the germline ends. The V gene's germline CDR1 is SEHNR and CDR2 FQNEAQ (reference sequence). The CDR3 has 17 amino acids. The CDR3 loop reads CASSLVGRVVAGNTIYF. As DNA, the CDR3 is TGTGCCAGCAGCTTAGTCGGCAGGGTCGTCGCTGGAAACACCATATATTTT.

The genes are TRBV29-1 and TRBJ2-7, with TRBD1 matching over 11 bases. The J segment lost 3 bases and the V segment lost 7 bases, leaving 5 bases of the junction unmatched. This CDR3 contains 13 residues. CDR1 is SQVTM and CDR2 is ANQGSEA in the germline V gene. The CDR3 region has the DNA TGCAGCGCCGGGACAGGGGGAGACTACGAGCAGTACTTC. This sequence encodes CSAGTGGDYEQYF.

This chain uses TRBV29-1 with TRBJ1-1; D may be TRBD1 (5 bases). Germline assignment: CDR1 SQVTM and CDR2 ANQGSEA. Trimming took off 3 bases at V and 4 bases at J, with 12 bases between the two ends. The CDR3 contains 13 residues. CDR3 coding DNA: TGCAGCGTTGAGGCGGGGGGTGGCACTGAAGCTTTCTTT. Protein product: CSVEAGGGTEAFF.

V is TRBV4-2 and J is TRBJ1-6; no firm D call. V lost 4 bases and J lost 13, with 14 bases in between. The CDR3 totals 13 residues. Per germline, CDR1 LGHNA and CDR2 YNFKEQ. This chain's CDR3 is CASSPGLGRPLHF. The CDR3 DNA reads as TGTGCCAGCAGCCCGGGCTTGGGGAGGCCCCTCCACTTT.

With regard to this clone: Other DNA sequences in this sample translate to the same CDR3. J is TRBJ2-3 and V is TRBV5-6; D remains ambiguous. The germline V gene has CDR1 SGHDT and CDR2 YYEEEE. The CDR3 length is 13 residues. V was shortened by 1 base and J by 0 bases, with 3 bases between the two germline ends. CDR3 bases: TGTGCCAGCAGCTTGCCTAGCACAGATACGCAGTATTTT. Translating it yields CASSLPSTDTQYF. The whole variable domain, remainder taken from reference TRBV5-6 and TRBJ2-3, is DAGVTQSPTHLIKTRGQQVTLRCSPKSGHDTVSWYQQALGQGPQFIFQYYEEEERQRGNFPDRFSGHQFPNYSSELNVNALLLGDSALYLCASSLPSTDTQYFGPGTRLTVL.

The CDR3 is CAWSRDGQQETQYF. The DNA of the CDR3 is TGTGCCTGGAGTCGCGACGGGCAGCAAGAGACCCAGTACTTC. J is TRBJ2-5 and V is TRBV30, with D unclear. The CDR3 runs to 14 residues. Germline V lookup: CDR1 GTSNPN, CDR2 SVGIG (reference sequence). The V and J ends lost 2 bases and 2 bases respectively, with 12 bases between them.